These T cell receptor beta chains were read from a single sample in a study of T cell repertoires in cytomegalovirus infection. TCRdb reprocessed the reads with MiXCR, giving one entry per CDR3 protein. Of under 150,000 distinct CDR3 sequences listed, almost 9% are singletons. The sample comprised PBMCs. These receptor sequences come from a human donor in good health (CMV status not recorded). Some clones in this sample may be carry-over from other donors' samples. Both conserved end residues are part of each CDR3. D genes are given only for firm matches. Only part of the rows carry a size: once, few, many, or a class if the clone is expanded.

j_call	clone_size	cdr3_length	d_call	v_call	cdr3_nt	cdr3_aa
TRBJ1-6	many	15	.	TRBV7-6	TGTGCCAGCAGCTTAAAAGGGTTAGGTAATTCACCCCTCCACTTT	CASSLKGLGNSPLHF
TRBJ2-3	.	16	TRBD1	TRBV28	TGTGCCAGCAGTTCGGGACAGGGCTCTGGTGCAGATACGCAGTATTTT	CASSSGQGSGADTQYF
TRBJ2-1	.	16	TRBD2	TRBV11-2	TGTGCCAGCAGCAGAACGGGACTAGCGGGCTACAATGAGCAGTTCTTC	CASSRTGLAGYNEQFF
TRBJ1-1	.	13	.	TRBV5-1	TGCGCCAGCAGGCCGAATGGGGACACTGAAGCTTTCTTT	CASRPNGDTEAFF
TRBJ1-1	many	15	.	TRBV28	TGTGCCAGCAGTCAGAGTCCCGGGTGGGACACTGAAGCTTTCTTT	CASSQSPGWDTEAFF
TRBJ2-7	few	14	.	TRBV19	TGTGCCAGTAGTATAAATCCCCCGAGGTACGAGCAGTACTTC	CASSINPPRYEQYF
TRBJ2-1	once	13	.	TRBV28	TGTGCCAGCAGCCACGGGTTGGTAAATGAGCAGTTCTTC	CASSHGLVNEQFF
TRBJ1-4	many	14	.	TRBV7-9	TGTGCCAGCAGCTCGACCGGAGGGGGTGAAAAACTGTTTTTT	CASSSTGGGEKLFF
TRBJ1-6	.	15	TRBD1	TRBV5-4	TGTGCCAGCAGCTCGTCCGGGACAGGGAGTGCACCCCTCCACTTT	CASSSSGTGSAPLHF
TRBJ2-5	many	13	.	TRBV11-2	TGTGCCAGCAGCACCGGGGAGAAAGAGACCCAGTACTTC	CASSTGEKETQYF
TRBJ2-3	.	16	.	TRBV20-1	TGCAGTGCTAAAGGACAGGGCCGGGGGGGCACAGATACGCAGTATTTT	CSAKGQGRGGTDTQYF
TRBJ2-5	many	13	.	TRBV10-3	TGTGCCATCAGTGAAGGGTCGGGGGCGACCCAGTACTTC	CAISEGSGATQYF
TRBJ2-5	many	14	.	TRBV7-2	TGTGCCAGCAGCTCCGGGACTTTCCAAGAGACCCAGTACTTC	CASSSGTFQETQYF
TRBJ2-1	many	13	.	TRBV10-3	TGTGCCATCAGTGAGTCGACTAGAGGTGAGCAGTTCTTC	CAISESTRGEQFF
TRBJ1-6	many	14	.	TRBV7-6	TGTGCCAGCAGCCTTGGAGAGGCAAATTCACCCCTCCACTTT	CASSLGEANSPLHF
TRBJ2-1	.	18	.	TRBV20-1	TGCAGTGCTAGCTTCTCCTACCCGGGGTCGAGCTCCTACAATGAGCAGTTCTTC	CSASFSYPGSSSYNEQFF
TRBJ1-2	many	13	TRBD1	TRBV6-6	TGTGCCAGCAGCGGGACAGGGGAGGCTGGCTACACCTTC	CASSGTGEAGYTF
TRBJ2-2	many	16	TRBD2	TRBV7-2	TGTGCCAGCAGCTTAGAACTAGCGGTGAACACCGGGGAGCTGTTTTTT	CASSLELAVNTGELFF
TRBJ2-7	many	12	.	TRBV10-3	TGTGCCATCATTACCCAAGACTACGAGCAGTACTTC	CAIITQDYEQYF
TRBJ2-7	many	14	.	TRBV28	TGTGCCAGCAGTTTTTTAGGCGGAACCTACGAGCAGTACTTC	CASSFLGGTYEQYF
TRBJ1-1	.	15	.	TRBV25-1	TGTGCCAGCAGTTCGCGGATTCTCGGGAACACTGAAGCTTTCTTT	CASSSRILGNTEAFF
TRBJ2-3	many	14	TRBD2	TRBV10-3	TGTGCCATCAGTGGAAGCGGGACCAAGGATACGCAGTATTTT	CAISGSGTKDTQYF
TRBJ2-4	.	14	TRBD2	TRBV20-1	TGCAGTGCCAGCCCCCTTAGTGGGGGGGACATTCAGTACTTC	CSASPLSGGDIQYF
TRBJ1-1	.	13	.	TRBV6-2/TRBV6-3	TGTGCCAGCAGTTTCAGGGTTGGGACTGAAGCTTTCTTT	CASSFRVGTEAFF
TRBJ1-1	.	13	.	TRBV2	TGTGCCAGCGCGGGGCAGGTGTTCACTGAAGCTTTCTTT	CASAGQVFTEAFF
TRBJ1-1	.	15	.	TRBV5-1	TGCGCCAGCAGCTTGGGTGGGACGGATAACACTGAAGCTTTCTTT	CASSLGGTDNTEAFF
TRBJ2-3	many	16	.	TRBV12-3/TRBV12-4	TGTGCCAGCAGTTTTACCGTCAGACGGAGTCACGATACGCAGTATTTT	CASSFTVRRSHDTQYF
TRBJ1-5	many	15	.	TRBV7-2	TGTGCCAGCAGCAGCACAGGTGGAAGCAATCAGCCCCAGCATTTT	CASSSTGGSNQPQHF
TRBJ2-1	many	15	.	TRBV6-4	TGTGCCAGCAGTAGGGACGGTAGCTCCTACAATGAGCAGTTCTTC	CASSRDGSSYNEQFF
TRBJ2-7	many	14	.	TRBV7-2	TGTGCCAGCAGCTTAAATCCGGGGTCCTTCGAGCAGTACTTC	CASSLNPGSFEQYF
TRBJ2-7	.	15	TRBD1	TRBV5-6	TGTGCCAGCAGCACCCGGGACAGTTTACTGTACGAGCAGTACTTC	CASSTRDSLLYEQYF
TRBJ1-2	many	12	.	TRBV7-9	TGTGCCAGCAGCTTAGCTCCCACTGGCTACACCTTC	CASSLAPTGYTF